This T cell receptor beta chain was recorded in a study of HIV-infected patients and healthy controls. This clonotype qualifies as medium-sized (0.01 to 0.1%). MiXCR was run by TCRdb on the 5' RACE reads, yielding one entry per CDR3 protein. The top ten hold approximately 35% of the sample, which has roughly 18,000 distinct CDR3 sequences, roughly a fifth seen once. Germline V lookup: CDR1 DFQATT, CDR2 SNEGSKA (reference sequence). V was cut by 0 bases and J by 3 bases, with 12 bases left in between. CDR3 length: 15 residues. The rearrangement uses TRBV20-1 and TRBJ1-5, with D possibly being TRBD1 (5 bases). Sequenced sample: CD8+ T cells from blood. This clonotype was sampled from a human donor in good health. The CDR3 protein is CSARDLAGPNQPQHF. The CDR3 nucleotides read TGCAGTGCTAGAGATTTGGCGGGGCCCAATCAGCCCCAGCATTTT.